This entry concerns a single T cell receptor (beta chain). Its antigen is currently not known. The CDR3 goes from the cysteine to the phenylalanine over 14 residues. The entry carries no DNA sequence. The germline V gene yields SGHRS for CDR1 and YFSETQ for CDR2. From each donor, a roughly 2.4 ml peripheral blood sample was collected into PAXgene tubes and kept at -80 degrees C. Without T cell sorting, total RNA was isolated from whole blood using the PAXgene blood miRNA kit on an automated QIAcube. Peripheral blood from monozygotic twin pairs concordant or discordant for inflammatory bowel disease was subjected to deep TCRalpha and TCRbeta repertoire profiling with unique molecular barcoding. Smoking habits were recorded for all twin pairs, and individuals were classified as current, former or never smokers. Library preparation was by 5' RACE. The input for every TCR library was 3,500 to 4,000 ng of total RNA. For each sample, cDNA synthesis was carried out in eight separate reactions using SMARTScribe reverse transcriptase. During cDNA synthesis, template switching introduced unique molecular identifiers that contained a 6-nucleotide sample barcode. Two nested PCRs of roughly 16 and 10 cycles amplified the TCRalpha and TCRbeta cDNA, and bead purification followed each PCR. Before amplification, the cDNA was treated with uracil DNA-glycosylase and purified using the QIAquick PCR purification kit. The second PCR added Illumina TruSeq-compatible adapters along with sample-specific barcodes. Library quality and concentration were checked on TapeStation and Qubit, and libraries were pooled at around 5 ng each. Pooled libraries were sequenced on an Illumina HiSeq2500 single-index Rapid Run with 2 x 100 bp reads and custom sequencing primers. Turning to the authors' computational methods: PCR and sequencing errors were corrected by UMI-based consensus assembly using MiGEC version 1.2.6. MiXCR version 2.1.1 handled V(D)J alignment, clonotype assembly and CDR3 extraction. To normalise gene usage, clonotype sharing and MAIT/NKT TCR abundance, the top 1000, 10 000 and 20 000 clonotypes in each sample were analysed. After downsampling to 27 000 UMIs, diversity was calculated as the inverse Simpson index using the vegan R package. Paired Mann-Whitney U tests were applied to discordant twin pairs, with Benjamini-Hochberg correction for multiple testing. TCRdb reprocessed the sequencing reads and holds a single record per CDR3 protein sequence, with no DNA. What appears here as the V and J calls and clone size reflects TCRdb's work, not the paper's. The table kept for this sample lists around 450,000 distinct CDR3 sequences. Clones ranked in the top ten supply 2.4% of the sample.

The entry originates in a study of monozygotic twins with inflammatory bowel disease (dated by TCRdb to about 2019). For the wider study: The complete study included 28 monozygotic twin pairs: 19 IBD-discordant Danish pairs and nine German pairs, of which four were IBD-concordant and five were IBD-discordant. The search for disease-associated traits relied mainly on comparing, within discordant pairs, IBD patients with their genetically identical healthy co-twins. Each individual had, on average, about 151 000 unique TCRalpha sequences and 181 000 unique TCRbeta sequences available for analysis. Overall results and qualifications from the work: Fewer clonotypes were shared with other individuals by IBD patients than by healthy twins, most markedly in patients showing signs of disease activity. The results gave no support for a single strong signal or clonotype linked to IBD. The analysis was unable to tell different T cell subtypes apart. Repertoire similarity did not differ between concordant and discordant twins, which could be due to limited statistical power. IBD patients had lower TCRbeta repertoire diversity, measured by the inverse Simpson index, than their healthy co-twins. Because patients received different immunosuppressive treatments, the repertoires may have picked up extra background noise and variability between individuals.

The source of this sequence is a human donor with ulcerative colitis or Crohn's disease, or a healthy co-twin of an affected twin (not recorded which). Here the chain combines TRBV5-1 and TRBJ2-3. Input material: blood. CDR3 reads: CASRGSRTQDTQYF. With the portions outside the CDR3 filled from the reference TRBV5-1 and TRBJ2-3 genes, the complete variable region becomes KAGVTQTPRYLIKTRGQQVTLSCSPISGHRSVSWYQQTPGQGLQFLFEYFSETQRNKGNFPGRFSGRQFSNSRSEMNVSTLELGDSALYLCASRGSRTQDTQYFGPGTRLTVL.